This T cell receptor beta chain was observed in a study of a mutant IDH1 vaccine in newly diagnosed glioma. Study context: Prior therapy was radiotherapy, temozolomide, or both; most received both.

Sequencing used immunoSEQ multiplex PCR; TCRdb keeps in-frame clones, though not all of them. The top ten hold roughly 5.7% of the sample, which has around 60,000 clones, approximately 80% seen once. As for time point: week 35, safety follow-up. Every single dose of the vaccine, 300 ug of mutant IDH1 20-mer peptide, came with topical imiquimod. Turning to this clone: Its cognate antigen is unknown. No DNA is shown, since the ends of the CDR3 on it are uncertain; the CDR3 is the one TCRdb lists.

Points from the study as a whole: Across multiple MHC alleles, almost 95% of patients had vaccine-induced responses.

The clonotype originates from a man in his forties with glioma. The input for sequencing was PBMCs, taken from a glioma patient whose treatment included an IDH1 peptide vaccine.

The CDR3 sequence is CASSFGPGVYEQYF. The genes are TRBV28 and TRBJ2-7; TRBD1 is taken as the D call from the table, unchecked against the DNA. Germline V gene sequence: CDR1 MDHEN, CDR2 SYDVKM. Termini included, the CDR3 measures 14 amino acids.